This TCR beta chain was identified in a study of blood T cell repertoires in COVID-19 (TCRdb year 2020). Some background on the complete study: Samples from collaborators originated in the United States, Italy and Spain and spanned both the acute and convalescent phases of COVID-19. The samples were drawn from the first 160 participants of the ongoing ImmuneRACE study and from under 1,500 subjects provided by 6 global collaborators. The material from the prospective study consisted of cDNA or gDNA derived from T cells, B-cell-depleted T cells, or PBMCs. A de-identified subject ID, COVID-19 status, age in years and sex were almost always included in the sample metadata. Subjects who had been exposed to COVID-19, were actively infected with it, or had recovered from it provided the deeply sampled blood TCRbeta repertoires that made up the dataset. Where available, HLA class I and class II types were taken from metadata supplied by the sample provider and were not determined by assay-based typing. The repertoires were released in a freely available public database meant as a resource for research on the immune response to SARS-CoV-2. Results and caveats for the whole study, not just this receptor: The quantity of clinical and demographic metadata differed by source and by participant and was supplied without curation.

Between the V and J ends, shortened by 4 bases and 3 bases respectively, the junction contains 19 bases. From cysteine to phenylalanine, the CDR3 is 17 amino acids long. Only the CDR3 part of the read is kept: 51 bases, read in frame from the first base. CDR1 and CDR2 are read off the germline V gene as MGHRA and YSYEKL. Each collaborating institution followed its own protocols to collect whole blood in K2EDTA tubes. For TCRbeta analysis, collaborator samples were shipped as frozen whole blood, as isolated PBMCs, or as DNA extracted from either sample type. TCRbeta CDR3 regions were amplified from genomic DNA using the immunoSEQ Assay, a bias-controlled multiplex PCR. Concerning the study's data processing: The number of nucleated cells in each sample was estimated from the amplification of reference gene primers within the assay. To quantify the absolute abundance of each unique TCRbeta CDR3 rearrangement, sequence reads were collapsed and filtered. For each sample, productive Simpson clonality was calculated by taking the square root of Simpson's diversity index across productive rearrangements. Drawn from immuneACCESS, this table holds only the in-frame rearrangements with V and J called that TCRdb kept. Clones are partly lost; checked studies trace under half to an unresolved V gene and leave the rest unexplained. The V and J calls and clone size are taken from that table; D and trimming were inferred from the DNA. The sample has about 97,000 clones on record, about 80% of them singletons. The ten largest clones represent 4% to 5.5% of the sample.

With regard to this clone: The antigen this receptor binds is unknown. It has no much larger one-base neighbor in the sample; base qualities were not kept.

This clonotype originated in a human donor in a cohort sampled during active COVID-19. Recombination joined TRBV4-1 with TRBJ2-1; the D gene is perhaps TRBD1, on 6 matching bases. The source material was peripheral blood. The CDR3 region reads CASSPYTTGWGYNEQFF. The nucleotide sequence reads TGCGCCAGCAGCCCCTACACGACAGGCTGGGGCTACAATGAGCAGTTCTTC.